This T cell receptor beta chain was recovered during a study of T cell repertoires in cytomegalovirus infection. One entry per CDR3 protein results from TCRdb running MiXCR on the reads. The sample has fewer than 550,000 distinct CDR3 sequences, approximately 15% seen once; the top ten hold roughly a quarter. Regarding the study as a whole: Summed frequency of public TCR beta families distinguished CMV carriers with the relevant HLA.

Trimming at V came to 0 bases and at J to 3 bases, leaving 7 bases not matched to a gene. Germline V gene data show CDR1 as SGHNT and CDR2 as YYREEE (reference sequence). This CDR3 has 17 amino acids. To note about this clonotype: What it binds is not known.

Sequenced sample: CD8+ T cells from PBMCs. V is TRBV5-4 and J is TRBJ1-1; 11 bases agree with TRBD1. The origin of this receptor is a human donor in good health (CMV status not recorded). Some clones in this sample may be carry-over from other donors' samples. In nucleotides, the CDR3 is TGTGCCAGCAGCTTGGCTCAGGGACAGGGGGGTCACACTGAAGCTTTCTTT. This sequence encodes CASSLAQGQGGHTEAFF.